This T cell receptor beta chain is from a study of cytomegalovirus exposure and HLA in healthy donors. Notes on this clone: Its target is unknown.

CDR3 size: 15 residues. Trimming removed 3 bases from V and 2 bases from J; junction bases left unmatched: 5. Germline V CDR1 and CDR2: MDHEN, SYDVKM. It was with 60 Vbeta and 13 Jbeta primers that the PCR ran. Generated by immunoSEQ multiplex PCR, the TCRdb table keeps only in-frame clones and is missing some. The data contain under 250,000 clones, almost 80% of them singletons. Study outcomes and limitations: Accounts indicate the classifier identified cytomegalovirus status with strong specificity and sensitivity. About 87% or about 30% of the time was how often most TCR beta V segments were productive, according to an earlier analysis.

The source material was PBMCs. The sequence came from a male donor in good health and CMV-seronegative. V usage is TRBV28 and J usage is TRBJ2-7; 9 bases line up with TRBD2. CDR3: CASSFRGRVAYEQYF. The CDR3 DNA is TGTGCCAGCAGTTTTCGCGGGAGGGTGGCCTACGAGCAGTACTTC.